This passage covers 14 T cell receptor beta chains from one sample sequenced in a study of control samples from healthy donors and cancer patients. The protocol was immunoSEQ multiplex PCR, while the TCRdb copy is restricted to in-frame clones and leaves out a portion. The sample contains about 83,000 clones, around 92% of which appear only once. The sequenced material came from blood. These receptors all stem from a man between 45 and 60 years old in good health.

The rearrangement joins TRBV7-2 to TRBJ1-1; D is perhaps TRBD1 (5 bases). The length of the CDR3 is 15 residues. Germline V gene lookup returns CDR1 SGHTA and CDR2 FQGNSA. Trimming shortened V by 7 bases and J by 1 base, and 16 bases separated the two germline ends. CDR3 DNA sequence: TGTGCCAGCACCAGATCCGGGACCGCGAACACTGAAGCTTTCTTT. It encodes CASTRSGTANTEAFF.

CDR3 sequence: CASVIAGDNTQYF. The CDR3 region has the DNA TGTGCCAGCGTAATAGCGGGGGATAATACGCAGTATTTT. J is TRBJ2-3 and V is TRBV6-5; 9 bases agree with TRBD2. With 8 bases clipped from V and 7 bases from J, the junction kept 7 bases outside the gene matches. Germline V gene data show CDR1 as MNHEY and CDR2 as SVGAGI. CDR3 length: 13 amino acids.

This clone was seen a few times. This chain uses TRBV5-6 with TRBJ2-3; TRBD1 is a possible D gene (6 bases). V shed 2 bases and J shed 0 bases, with 13 bases lying between them. This CDR3 is built from 16 residues. The germline V gene encodes CDR1 SGHDT and CDR2 YYEEEE. As DNA, the CDR3 is TGTGCCAGCAGCTTTACAGGGATCGATAGCACAGATACGCAGTATTTT. Its translation: CASSFTGIDSTDTQYF.

In this sample, this clone turned up once. This chain links TRBV3-1 (or the pseudogene TRBV3-2) with TRBJ1-2; no definite D call. CDR1 is LGHDT, CDR2 YNNKEL, per germline (reference sequence). The CDR3 totals 13 residues. Trimming stripped 2 bases from V and 5 bases from J, with 9 bases between. CDR3 residues: CASSQPSSYGYTF. As DNA, the CDR3 is TGTGCCAGCAGCCAACCCTCCTCTTATGGCTACACCTTC.

This chain links TRBV10-2 with TRBJ2-7; D possibly corresponds to TRBD2 (7 bases). Germline V lookup: CDR1 WSHSY, CDR2 SAAADI. This CDR3 contains 14 residues. V was clipped by 3 bases and J by 7 bases, with 16 bases between them. The CDR3 DNA reads as TGCGCCAGCAGTGAATGGCGGGGGCTAGGGGAGCAGTACTTC. Amino acid sequence: CASSEWRGLGEQYF.

This clone was detected a few times. This rearrangement joins TRBV5-8 to TRBJ2-3; 10 nucleotides match TRBD1. Germline loops: CDR1 SGHTS, CDR2 YDEGEE. V trimming: 1 base; J trimming: 5 bases; junction bases outside the gene matches: 7. The CDR3 length is 16 residues. CDR3 residues: CASSLSRQGAGDTQYF. CDR3 coding DNA: TGTGCCAGCAGCTTGAGTAGACAGGGGGCCGGAGATACGCAGTATTTT.

The CDR3 sequence: CASSSRGPYGGGGTDTQYF. CDR3 in DNA: TGTGCCAGCAGCTCAAGAGGACCATACGGGGGTGGGGGCACAGATACGCAGTATTTT. This sequence joins TRBV11-3 and TRBJ2-3, with D maybe TRBD2 (6 bases). The V gene's germline CDR1 is SGHNT and CDR2 YENEEA. V was shortened by 4 bases and J by 1 base, with 24 bases between the two germline ends. The CDR3 runs to 19 residues.

This clone turned up a few times. The chain carries TRBV5-1 and TRBJ2-1; D is unresolved. CDR1 and CDR2 (germline): SGHRS, YFSETQ. V dropped 2 bases and J dropped 6 bases, with 9 bases sitting between them. CDR3 length equals 13 residues. DNA for the CDR3: TGCGCCAGCAGCTTTCCGGGCCGCAATGAGCAGTTCTTC. Translating gives CASSFPGRNEQFF.

CDR3 DNA: TGTGCCAGCAGTGACTCCAGTATGGCGAGCTATGGCTACACCTTC. Translation: CASSDSSMASYGYTF. This chain links TRBV6-4 with TRBJ1-2; no clear D. Trimming cost V 0 bases and J 4 bases, with 12 bases left between them. Germline loops: CDR1 MRHNA, CDR2 SNTAGT. There are 15 residues in the CDR3.

The chain recombines TRBV30 with TRBJ1-5; D gene ambiguous. This CDR3 has 12 amino acids. V lost 4 bases, J lost 8 bases, and 12 bases lay in between. Per germline, CDR1 GTSNPN and CDR2 SVGIG (reference sequence). CDR3 DNA: TGTGCCTGGAATCAAGGTTGGGAGCCCCAGCATTTT. Translating gives CAWNQGWEPQHF.

CDR3 region: CASSSRSGSMNYNEQFF. The CDR3, as DNA: TGTGCCAGCAGCTCCCGTAGCGGTTCTATGAACTACAATGAGCAGTTCTTC. V is TRBV13 and J is TRBJ2-1; tentatively, D is TRBD2 (6 bases). The CDR3 is 17 amino acids. CDR1 PRHDT and CDR2 FYEKMQ come from the germline V gene (reference sequence). V gave up 4 bases and J gave up 3 bases, with 19 bases separating them.

The chain combines TRBV6-4 with TRBJ1-1; no firm D call. The CDR3 is 15 residues long. The V gene's germline CDR1 is MRHNA and CDR2 SNTAGT. Trimming took 4 bases from V and 5 from J, leaving 17 bases between them. CDR3 region: CASSVSSDGGTEAFF. For the CDR3, the DNA is TGTGCCAGCAGTGTATCATCTGACGGTGGAACTGAAGCTTTCTTT.

The chain couples TRBV9 to TRBJ2-2; the D gene is possibly TRBD1 (5 bases). V was pared by 2 bases and J by 4 bases, with 9 bases between. CDR3 length: 14 residues. From germline, CDR1 is SGDLS and CDR2 YYNGEE. Written as DNA, the CDR3 is TGTGCCAGCAGCGTGGTAAGGGGCACCGGGGAGCTGTTTTTT. Protein: CASSVVRGTGELFF.

The CDR3 sequence: CASRTQGVNTEAFF. The CDR3 nucleotides are TGTGCCAGCAGAACACAGGGTGTGAACACTGAAGCTTTCTTT. This rearrangement joins TRBV6-6 to TRBJ1-1; a weak D match, TRBD1 (6 bases). CDR1 MNHNY and CDR2 SVGAGI come from the germline V gene (reference sequence). The CDR3 totals 14 residues. V was trimmed by 6 bases and J by 0 bases, leaving 11 bases between them.